This T cell receptor beta chain is from a study of somatic mutations in cytotoxic T cells in rheumatoid arthritis. Across the study: Using a FACSAria II or Sony SH800, a portion of the V beta antibody-stained T-cell populations were flow-sorted at nearly 100% purity, and among those populations were V beta1+ cells that were then sequenced for TCRB.

Only in-frame clones appear in the TCRdb table, and some are missing; sequencing was by immunoSEQ multiplex PCR. The sample lists nearly 20,000 clones, 80% to 90% occurring once. Study findings and constraints: Only rheumatoid arthritis patients, not healthy controls, showed CD8+ clonality increasing with age.

On this clone itself: The antigen is unknown.

Magnetic beads with positive selection isolated CD4+ and CD8+ fractions, whose purity was verified by flow cytometry. This CDR3 spans 14 amino acids. Germline V gives CDR1 MDHEN, CDR2 SYDVKM. J was trimmed by 4 bases and V by 2 bases; bases with no gene match: 5. The sequence came from a man aged 35-49 years in good health. The rearrangement links TRBV28 to TRBJ2-7; 7 bases match TRBD2. The specimen sequenced was CD8+ T cells sorted from blood. The CDR3 sequence: CASSLRGETYEQYF. The CDR3, as DNA: TGTGCCAGCAGTTTACGGGGGGAAACTTACGAGCAGTACTTC. Combining the CDR3 with reference TRBV28 and TRBJ2-7 gives the whole variable domain DVKVTQSSRYLVKRTGEKVFLECVQDMDHENMFWYRQDPGLGLRLIYFSYDVKMKEKGDIPEGYSVSREKKERFSLILESASTNQTSMYLCASSLRGETYEQYFGPGTRLTVT.